This T cell receptor beta chain was sequenced for a study of technical replicates of blood from a handful of donors. Assay: immunoSEQ multiplex PCR; the TCRdb copy retains only in-frame clones and omits some. Here the sample spans around 80,000 clones, 95% to 98% being singletons. Germline V lookup: CDR1 MDHEN, CDR2 SYDVKM. There are 12 residues in the CDR3. The germline V and J ends were trimmed by 5 bases and 10 bases, with 12 bases remaining between them. This TCR derives from a human donor in good health. J is TRBJ2-1 and V is TRBV28; D is unresolved. The sample comprised T cells isolated from PBMCs. The CDR3, as DNA: TGTGCCAGCAGTCCAATCTCGGTAGAGCAGTTCTTC. Translated: CASSPISVEQFF.